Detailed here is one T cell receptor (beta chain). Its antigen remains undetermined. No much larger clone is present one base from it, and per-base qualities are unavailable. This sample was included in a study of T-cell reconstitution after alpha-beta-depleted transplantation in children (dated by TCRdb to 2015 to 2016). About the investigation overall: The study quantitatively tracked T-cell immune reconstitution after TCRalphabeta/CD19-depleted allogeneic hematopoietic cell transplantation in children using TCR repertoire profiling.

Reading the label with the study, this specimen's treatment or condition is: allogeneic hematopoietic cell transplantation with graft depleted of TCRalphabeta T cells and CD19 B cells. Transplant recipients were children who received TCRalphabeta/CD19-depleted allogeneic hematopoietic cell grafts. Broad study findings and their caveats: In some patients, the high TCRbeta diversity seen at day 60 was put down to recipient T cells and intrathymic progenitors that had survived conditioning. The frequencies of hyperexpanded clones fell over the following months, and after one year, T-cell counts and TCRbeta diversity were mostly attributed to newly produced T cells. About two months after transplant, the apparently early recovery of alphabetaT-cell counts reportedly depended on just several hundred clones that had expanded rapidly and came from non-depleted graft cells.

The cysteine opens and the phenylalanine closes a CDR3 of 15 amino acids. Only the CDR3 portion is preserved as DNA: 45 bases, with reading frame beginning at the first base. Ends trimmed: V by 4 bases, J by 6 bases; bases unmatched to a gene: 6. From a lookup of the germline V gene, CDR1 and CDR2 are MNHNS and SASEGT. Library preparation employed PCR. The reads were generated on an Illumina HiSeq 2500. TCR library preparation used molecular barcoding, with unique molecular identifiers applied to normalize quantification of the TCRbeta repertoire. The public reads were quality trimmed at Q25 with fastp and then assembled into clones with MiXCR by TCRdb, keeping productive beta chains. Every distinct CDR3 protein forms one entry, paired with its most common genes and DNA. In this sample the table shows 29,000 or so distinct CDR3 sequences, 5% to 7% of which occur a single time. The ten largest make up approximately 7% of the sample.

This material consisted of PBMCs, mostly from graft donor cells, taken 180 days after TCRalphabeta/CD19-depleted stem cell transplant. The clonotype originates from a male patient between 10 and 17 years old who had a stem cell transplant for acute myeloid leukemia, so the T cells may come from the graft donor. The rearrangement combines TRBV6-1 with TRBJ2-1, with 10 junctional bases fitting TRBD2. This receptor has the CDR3 CASSVLAGVPNEQFF. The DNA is TGTGCCAGCAGTGTCCTAGCGGGAGTCCCCAATGAGCAGTTCTTC.